This entry lists 25 T cell receptor beta chains sequenced from one sample in a study of control samples from healthy donors and cancer patients. TCRdb's table, derived via immunoSEQ multiplex PCR, lists solely in-frame clones and lacks some. The table includes about 130,000 clones, around nine tenths detected once. The sequencing sample was made of blood. These receptors came from a man aged 45-65 years in good health.

The table lists this clone with a few counts. The V and J genes are TRBV5-1 and TRBJ2-1, with D possibly being TRBD1 (6 bases). With 5 bases removed from V and 6 bases from J, the gap between germline ends came to 12 bases. Germline CDR1 reads SGHRS; CDR2 reads YFSETQ. The CDR3 extends over 13 amino acids. For the CDR3, the DNA is TGCGCCAGCAGAGAACCACAGGGCAATGAGCAGTTCTTC. Protein product: CASREPQGNEQFF.

The rearrangement uses TRBV7-3 and TRBJ2-1; possibly TRBD2 for D (6 bases). Germline CDR1 SGHTA, CDR2 FQGTGA. The V end was cut by 5 bases, the J end by 0 bases, with 14 bases between. This CDR3 spans 16 amino acids. In DNA form, the CDR3 reads TGTGCCAGCAGCCTAGTAGCGGCGCCCTCCTACAATGAGCAGTTCTTC. This codes for CASSLVAAPSYNEQFF.

The chain carries TRBV7-3 and TRBJ1-2; D is undetermined. The germline V and J ends were trimmed by 5 bases and 4 bases, with 14 bases remaining between them. The CDR3 covers 14 residues. Germline V gene sequence: CDR1 SGHTA, CDR2 FQGTGA. CDR3 protein: CASSVPSGFYGYTF. As DNA, the CDR3 is TGTGCCAGCAGCGTCCCGTCGGGATTCTATGGCTACACCTTC.

This chain joins TRBV25-1 and TRBJ1-2, with D possibly TRBD1 on 6 matching bases. The CDR3 length is 13 residues. V was shortened by 7 bases and J by 10 bases, with 19 bases between the two germline ends. Germline V lookup: CDR1 MGHDK, CDR2 SYGVNS. CDR3 in DNA: TGTGCCAGCATCGGGGGAAAGGGGGGCGCCTACACCTTC. It is translated as CASIGGKGGAYTF.

J is TRBJ2-2 and V is TRBV5-1; D unclear. The V gene lost 1 base and the J gene lost 1 base, with 11 bases spanning the gap. CDR1 SGHRS and CDR2 YFSETQ come from the germline V gene. The CDR3 has 16 residues. The CDR3 protein is CASSLTASVNTGELFF. The CDR3, as DNA: TGCGCCAGCAGCTTGACAGCCTCCGTGAACACCGGGGAGCTGTTTTTT.

The rearrangement uses TRBV28 and TRBJ2-7, with D possibly being TRBD1 (6 bases). The V and J ends lost 6 bases and 4 bases respectively, with 13 bases between them. This CDR3 contains 13 residues. Per the germline V gene, CDR1 is MDHEN and CDR2 is SYDVKM. CDR3 nucleotides: TGTGCCAGCAGGCGCTACAGGGCGTACGAGCAGTACTTC. Its protein is CASRRYRAYEQYF. The full variable domain, completed using reference TRBV28 and TRBJ2-7, is DVKVTQSSRYLVKRTGEKVFLECVQDMDHENMFWYRQDPGLGLRLIYFSYDVKMKEKGDIPEGYSVSREKKERFSLILESASTNQTSMYLCASRRYRAYEQYFGPGTRLTVT.

CDR3 sequence (DNA): TGTGCCAGCTCACCGATTGGGGCGGGCCTAGGTGGCAATCAGCCCCAGCATTTT. It specifies CASSPIGAGLGGNQPQHF. The chain employs TRBV18 and TRBJ1-5; weak D call: TRBD1 (5 bases). Deletions cut 3 bases from V and 2 bases from J, with 20 bases between. The germline V gene has CDR1 KGHSH and CDR2 LQKENI. This CDR3 has 18 residues.

The J gene is TRBJ2-2, the V gene TRBV5-6; a weak D match, TRBD2 (6 bases). Germline V gives CDR1 SGHDT, CDR2 YYEEEE. V dropped 3 bases and J dropped 1 base, with 10 bases sitting between them. The CDR3 is made up of 15 amino acids. The CDR3: CASSWIAENTGELFF. As DNA, the CDR3 is TGTGCCAGCAGCTGGATAGCGGAGAACACCGGGGAGCTGTTTTTT.

This chain connects TRBV27 to TRBJ1-1; a weak D match, TRBD1 (5 bases). The CDR3 is 15 amino acids. CDR1 and CDR2 (germline): MNHEY, SMNVEV (reference sequence). Trimming cost V 1 base and J 0 bases, with 9 bases left between them. The CDR3 sequence is CASSLFGGMNTEAFF. CDR3 in DNA: TGTGCCAGCAGTTTATTTGGGGGTATGAACACTGAAGCTTTCTTT.

The gene calls are TRBV6-5 and TRBJ2-3; D is undetermined. Germline V gene lookup returns CDR1 MNHEY and CDR2 SVGAGI. The CDR3 contains 13 residues. V was shortened by 6 bases and J by 2 bases, with 9 bases between the two germline ends. This CDR3 reads CASRDVHTDTQYF. In DNA, the CDR3 is TGTGCCAGCAGGGACGTCCACACAGATACGCAGTATTTT.

The chain joins TRBV27 to TRBJ1-5; D gene uncertain. This CDR3 is 13 amino acids long. Per the germline V gene, CDR1 is MNHEY and CDR2 is SMNVEV (reference sequence). Trimming stripped 4 bases from V and 3 bases from J, with 7 bases between. CDR3 loop: CASSSSVNQPQHF. CDR3 DNA: TGTGCCAGCAGTTCGTCAGTCAATCAGCCCCAGCATTTT.

This chain joins TRBV5-1 and TRBJ2-3; 11 positions match TRBD2. After removal of 0 bases from V and 9 bases from J, the junction contained 15 bases not matched to a gene. Germline V gene sequence: CDR1 SGHRS, CDR2 YFSETQ. The CDR3 length is 18 residues. The CDR3 protein is CASSLAPLTSGALFTQYF. In nucleotides, the CDR3 is TGCGCCAGCAGCTTGGCCCCCCTGACTAGCGGGGCGCTATTCACGCAGTATTTT.

The rearrangement uses TRBV12-3 or TRBV12-4 and TRBJ2-1; TRBD2 might be the D (6 bases). V was shortened by 3 bases and J by 7 bases, with 10 bases between the two germline ends. The CDR3 contains 13 residues. The CDR3 sequence: CASSFSGRNEQFF. CDR3 nucleotide sequence: TGTGCCAGCAGTTTCTCAGGGAGGAATGAGCAGTTCTTC.

V and J are TRBV24-1 and TRBJ1-2; TRBD1 aligns across 10 bases. Germline V lookup: CDR1 KGHDR, CDR2 SFDVKD. The junction had 5 bases not matched to a gene; V was cut back by 7 bases and J by 4 bases. CDR3 size: 14 residues. CDR3 residues: CATSAGDRGYGYTF. CDR3 DNA: TGTGCCACCAGCGCCGGGGACAGGGGCTATGGCTACACCTTC.

This clone was found once. This chain connects TRBV7-2 to TRBJ2-7; 10 bases align to TRBD1. The CDR3 runs to 16 residues. Germline CDR1 is SGHTA and CDR2 is FQGNSA. With 2 bases clipped from V and 2 bases from J, the junction kept 6 bases outside the gene matches. CDR3 DNA sequence: TGTGCCAGCAGCTTACCGGGACAGGGGACCACCTACGAGCAGTACTTC. Residues: CASSLPGQGTTYEQYF.

This clone was observed a single time. The J gene is TRBJ1-6, the V gene TRBV15; D call uncertain. The CDR3 has 12 residues. Germline V lookup: CDR1 LNHNV, CDR2 YYDKDF (reference sequence). V was cut by 0 bases and J by 9 bases, with 3 bases left in between. The CDR3 is CATSRDLSPLHF. DNA of the CDR3: TGTGCCACCAGCAGAGATCTTTCACCCCTCCACTTT. The variable domain in full, with the rest retrieved from reference TRBV15 and TRBJ1-6, is DAMVIQNPRYQVTQFGKPVTLSCSQTLNHNVMYWYQQKSSQAPKLLFHYYDKDFNNEADTPDNFQSRRPNTSFCFLDIRSPGLGDTAMYLCATSRDLSPLHFGNGTRLTVT.

The genes are TRBV6-5 and TRBJ2-2, with 9 bases aligning to TRBD1. V shed 5 bases and J 4 bases; nucleotides not matched to a gene: 5. Per germline, CDR1 MNHEY and CDR2 SVGAGI. This CDR3 is 15 amino acids long. The CDR3 DNA reads as TGTGCCAGCAGTAGGACAGGGGTGAGCACCGGGGAGCTGTTTTTT. Its translation: CASSRTGVSTGELFF.

The CDR3, as DNA: TGTGCCAGCTCACTCGGACAGTTTACCTACGAGCAGTACTTC. Amino acids: CASSLGQFTYEQYF. The V and J genes are TRBV18 and TRBJ2-7, with D possibly matching TRBD1 (6 bases). V lost 4 bases to trimming and J lost 2 bases, with 12 bases between them. The CDR3 spans 14 residues. The germline CDR1 and CDR2 sequences are KGHSH and LQKENI. Using reference TRBV18 and TRBJ2-7 for the parts outside the CDR3, the full variable domain is NAGVMQNPRHLVRRRGQEARLRCSPMKGHSHVYWYRQLPEEGLKFMVYLQKENIIDESGMPKERFSAEFPKEGPSILRIQQVVRGDSAAYFCASSLGQFTYEQYFGPGTRLTVT.

This chain uses TRBV2 with TRBJ2-6; perhaps TRBD2 as D (6 bases). V lost 0 bases, J lost 0 bases, and 12 bases lay in between. This CDR3 has 18 residues. Germline V gene sequence: CDR1 SNHLY, CDR2 FYNNEI. The CDR3: CASSEALWRGSGANVLTF. CDR3 in DNA: TGTGCCAGCAGTGAAGCGCTGTGGAGGGGCTCTGGGGCCAACGTCCTGACTTTC.

V usage is TRBV7-8 and J usage is TRBJ2-5; D not certain. With 0 bases removed from V and 2 bases from J, the gap between germline ends came to 19 bases. This CDR3 is built from 18 residues. Germline V gene sequence: CDR1 SGHVS, CDR2 FQNEAQ. The CDR3: CASSLARFTVNRQETQYF. The DNA of the CDR3 is TGTGCCAGCAGCTTAGCCCGGTTCACAGTGAACAGACAAGAGACCCAGTACTTC.

This sequence joins TRBV29-1 and TRBJ2-3; no reliable D call. Germline CDR1 SQVTM, CDR2 ANQGSEA. This CDR3 has 12 residues. Trimming took off 3 bases at V and 1 base at J, with 5 bases between the two ends. CDR3 sequence: CSVDRGTDTQYF. The CDR3, as DNA: TGCAGCGTTGATCGAGGCACAGATACGCAGTATTTT.

The chain uses TRBV10-1 and TRBJ2-6; D is perhaps TRBD2 (5 bases). Germline CDR1 reads WNHNN; CDR2 reads SYGVQD (reference sequence). V was trimmed by 3 bases and J by 2 bases, leaving 8 bases between them. The CDR3 is made up of 15 amino acids. CDR3 in amino acids: CASSETGAGANVLTF. The CDR3 DNA follows: TGCGCCAGCAGTGAAACCGGGGCTGGGGCCAACGTCCTGACTTTC.

The CDR3 is CASSVLNRDRVIWSGQPQHF. DNA for the CDR3: TGCGCCAGCAGCGTACTCAACCGGGACAGGGTTATTTGGTCGGGTCAGCCCCAGCATTTT. The chain combines TRBV10-1 with TRBJ1-5, with 9 nucleotides matching TRBD1. This CDR3 is 20 amino acids long. J gave up 6 bases and V 6 bases, and 24 bases lay outside the gene matches. The V gene's germline CDR1 is WNHNN and CDR2 SYGVQD (reference sequence).

V gene TRBV28 combines with J gene TRBJ2-7; 9 nucleotides line up with TRBD1. V lost 5 bases, J lost 5 bases, and 10 bases stayed unmatched. This CDR3 is built from 15 residues. Germline CDR1 is MDHEN and CDR2 is SYDVKM. CDR3 loop: CASSPGGQGHHEQYF. For the CDR3, the DNA is TGTGCCAGCAGTCCGGGGGGACAGGGACATCACGAGCAGTACTTC.

V gene TRBV7-3 combines with J gene TRBJ2-1, with D perhaps matching TRBD1 (6 bases). Trimming cost V 3 bases and J 4 bases, with 13 bases left between them. This CDR3 comprises 15 residues. Germline V gene lookup returns CDR1 SGHTA and CDR2 FQGTGA. DNA of the CDR3: TGTGCCAGCAGCTTCCTACCCGGACAGTACAATGAGCAGTTCTTC. This codes for CASSFLPGQYNEQFF. The variable domain in full, with the rest retrieved from reference TRBV7-3 and TRBJ2-1, is GAGVSQTPSNKVTEKGKYVELRCDPISGHTALYWYRQSLGQGPEFLIYFQGTGAADDSGLPNDRFFAVRPEGSVSTLKIQRTERGDSAVYLCASSFLPGQYNEQFFGPGTRLTVL.